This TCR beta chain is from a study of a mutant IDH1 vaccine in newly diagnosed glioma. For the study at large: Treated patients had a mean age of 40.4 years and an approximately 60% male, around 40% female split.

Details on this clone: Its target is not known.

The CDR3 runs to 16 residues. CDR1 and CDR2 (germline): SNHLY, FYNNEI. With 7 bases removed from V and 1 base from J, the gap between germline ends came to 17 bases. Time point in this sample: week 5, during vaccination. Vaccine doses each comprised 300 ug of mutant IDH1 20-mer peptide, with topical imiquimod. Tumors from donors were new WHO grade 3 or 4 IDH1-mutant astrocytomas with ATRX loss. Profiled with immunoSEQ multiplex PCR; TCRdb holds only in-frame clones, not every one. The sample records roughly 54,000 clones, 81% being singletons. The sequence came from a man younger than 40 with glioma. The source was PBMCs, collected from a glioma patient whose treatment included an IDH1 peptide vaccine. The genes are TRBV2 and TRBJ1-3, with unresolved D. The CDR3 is CASKTVRYGSGNTIYF. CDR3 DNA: TGTGCCAGCAAGACGGTCCGGTACGGATCTGGAAACACCATATATTTT.